Below are 18 T cell receptor beta chains sequenced from a single sample in a study of molecular identifiers for immune sequencing clone quantification. TCRdb called the PCR reads again in MiXCR, with one record for every CDR3 protein. This sample has 490,000 or so distinct CDR3 sequences, with roughly 24% found just once. Sequenced: naive CD8+ T cells from blood, with Jurkat cell RNA spiked in. Regarding subset: FACS-sorted CD8+CD4-CCR7+CD45RA+ naive T cells. The origin of the receptors is a human donor in good health. Some libraries in this study had Jurkat cell RNA spiked in.

This clonotype was detected many times. The rearrangement uses TRBV27 and TRBJ2-3; D call uncertain. Germline V lookup: CDR1 MNHEY, CDR2 SMNVEV (reference sequence). V was pared by 11 bases and J by 5 bases, with 5 bases between. CDR3 size: 9 residues. The CDR3 DNA reads TGTGCCTCCCGAGATACGCAGTATTTT. Amino acids: CASRDTQYF.

In the case of this clonotype: One end of the junction fails to match germline, which may point to a read error. The chain has TRBV9 and TRBJ2-3, with D unresolved. The CDR3 is 16 amino acids. Germline-derived CDR1 and CDR2 are SGDLS and YYNGEE. The CDR3 is CANSSPEKLDTNTQYF. CDR3 sequence (DNA): TGTGCCAACAGCTCCCCAGAAAAGCTAGACACAAATACACAGTATTTT.

Ten or more counts support this clonotype. This sequence joins TRBV11-2 and TRBJ1-3, with a possible D match to TRBD1 (6 bases). The CDR3 loop spans 16 amino acids. With 2 bases removed from V and 0 bases from J, the gap between germline ends came to 11 bases. In germline, CDR1 is SGHAT, CDR2 FQNNGV. CDR3 bases: TGTGCCAGCAGCTTAACCGGGACACTCTCTGGAAACACCATATATTTT. Its translation: CASSLTGTLSGNTIYF.

The CDR3 here is CASSSESRVPEAFF. CDR3 DNA: TGTGCCAGCAGCTCAGAGAGTAGGGTCCCTGAAGCTTTCTTT. This chain joins TRBV7-9 and TRBJ1-1; no firm D call. The germline V and J ends were trimmed by 4 bases and 6 bases, with 15 bases remaining between them. The CDR3 loop spans 14 amino acids. The germline V gene has CDR1 SEHNR and CDR2 FQNEAQ (reference sequence).

This clonotype was observed a few times. V usage is TRBV12-3 or TRBV12-4 and J usage is TRBJ2-7, with D possibly being TRBD1 (5 bases). Trimming cost V 2 bases and J 9 bases, with 20 bases left between them. The CDR3 has 15 residues. The DNA for the CDR3 is TGTGCCAGCAGTTTACCCTGGGCAGGGAACCCTCTGCAGTACTTC. It is translated as CASSLPWAGNPLQYF.

This clonotype has just a few counts. V gene TRBV6-5 combines with J gene TRBJ2-7; D gene ambiguous. Germline V CDR1 and CDR2: MNHEY, SVGAGI. Between the trimmed V and J ends, which lost 2 bases and 6 bases, there was a span of 8 bases. The CDR3 is 12 amino acids. CDR3 coding DNA: TGTGCCAGCAGTTACGGGGTGGGCGAGCAGTACTTC. It is translated as CASSYGVGEQYF.

Comments on this clonotype: The junction does not match germline at one end; this may be a read error. The chain employs TRBV30 and TRBJ2-2; D is perhaps TRBD2 (5 bases). This CDR3 contains 13 residues. CDR1 GTSNPN and CDR2 SVGIG come from the germline V gene (reference sequence). CDR3 nucleotide sequence: TGTGCCTGGCTCGGGGAGAACACCGAGGAGCTGTTTTTT. Translation gives CAWLGENTEELFF.

The V and J genes are TRBV29-1 and TRBJ2-7; TRBD1 aligns across 11 bases. The CDR3 is 14 amino acids. V lost 4 bases, J lost 4 bases, and 6 bases stayed unmatched. CDR1 is SQVTM and CDR2 is ANQGSEA in the germline V gene. This CDR3 reads CSVGSGQGAYEQYF. The CDR3 DNA reads TGCAGCGTTGGAAGTGGACAGGGGGCTTACGAGCAGTACTTC.

The V gene is TRBV12-3 or TRBV12-4, the J gene TRBJ2-2; 7 positions match TRBD1. The junction had 13 bases not matched to a gene; V was cut back by 6 bases and J by 6 bases. This CDR3 contains 16 residues. The CDR3 loop reads CASRPDRVDVSGELFF. CDR3 nucleotide sequence: TGTGCCAGCAGGCCAGACAGGGTTGATGTCTCCGGGGAGCTGTTTTTT.

The rearrangement links TRBV2 to TRBJ2-7; D may be TRBD1 (5 bases). With 10 bases removed from V and 4 bases from J, the gap between germline ends came to 20 bases. There are 14 residues in the CDR3. From germline, CDR1 is SNHLY and CDR2 FYNNEI. The CDR3 DNA follows: TGTGCCACCCGAGGAGACAGCCTGGGGTACGAGCAGTACTTC. Its protein product is CATRGDSLGYEQYF.

The rearrangement links TRBV27 to TRBJ2-7; maybe TRBD1 (6 bases). Trimming pared 5 bases from V and 2 bases from J, leaving 19 bases between. The CDR3 runs 16 residues. Germline CDR1 reads MNHEY; CDR2 reads SMNVEV (reference sequence). The CDR3 DNA is TGTGCCAGCAGTACCGCTGACAGGATGACGACCTACGAGCAGTACTTC. As protein: CASSTADRMTTYEQYF.

This clonotype was observed many times. The V call is TRBV7-9, the J call TRBJ2-7; 7 bases line up with TRBD2. The CDR3 has 14 residues. Germline V gene data show CDR1 as SEHNR and CDR2 as FQNEAQ (reference sequence). The ends lost 5 bases at V and 5 bases at J; junction bases unmatched: 9. DNA of the CDR3: TGTGCCAGCAGCCCATGGGTCGGGACTAACGAGCAGTACTTC. Its translation: CASSPWVGTNEQYF.

At least ten counts were recorded for this clonotype. The chain has TRBV7-8 and TRBJ2-7, with D possibly matching TRBD1 (5 bases). Germline V gene data show CDR1 as SGHVS and CDR2 as FQNEAQ. This CDR3 is built from 14 residues. Trimming stripped 0 bases from V and 2 bases from J, with 8 bases between. The DNA for the CDR3 is TGTGCCAGCAGCTTAGCCCTACAGGCCTACGAGCAGTACTTC. Its protein is CASSLALQAYEQYF.

This clonotype showed up many times. This sequence joins TRBV30 and TRBJ2-3, with 11 bases lining up with TRBD2. The CDR3 contains 14 residues. Germline V gives CDR1 GTSNPN, CDR2 SVGIG (reference sequence). The ends lost 0 bases at V and 6 bases at J; junction bases unmatched: 2. For the CDR3, the DNA is TGTGCCTGGAGTGTGGGACTAGCGGTCGATACGCAGTATTTT. Translated: CAWSVGLAVDTQYF.

This clonotype was seen a few times. The CDR3 spells CASSYGWHEQYF. CDR3 coding DNA: TGTGCCAGCAGTTATGGATGGCACGAGCAGTACTTC. This chain links TRBV25-1 with TRBJ2-7; D call uncertain. This CDR3 is built from 12 residues. Germline CDR1 reads MGHDK; CDR2 reads SYGVNS. V dropped 5 bases and J dropped 5 bases, with 10 bases sitting between them.

This clonotype was found a few times. The gene calls are TRBV12-3 or TRBV12-4 and TRBJ2-5; D may match TRBD1 or TRBD2 (5 bases each). The ends were cut back, 5 bases at V and 4 bases at J, with 17 bases in the middle. The CDR3 is 15 amino acids. DNA for the CDR3: TGTGCCAGCAGTGGGGGACGAGTAAGAGTAGAGACCCAGTACTTC. This sequence encodes CASSGGRVRVETQYF.

The V call is TRBV9, the J call TRBJ2-7; TRBD1 is a possible D gene (5 bases). CDR1 is SGDLS and CDR2 is YYNGEE in the germline V gene. This CDR3 is built from 15 residues. Trimming took 0 bases from V and 2 from J, leaving 12 bases between them. The CDR3 loop is CASSVAPDSTYEQYF. The CDR3 DNA is TGTGCCAGCAGCGTAGCGCCAGACAGTACCTACGAGCAGTACTTC. The full variable domain, completed using reference TRBV9 and TRBJ2-7, is DSGVTQTPKHLITATGQRVTLRCSPRSGDLSVYWYQQSLDQGLQFLIQYYNGEERAKGNILERFSAQQFPDLHSELNLSSLELGDSALYFCASSVAPDSTYEQYFGPGTRLTVT.

This chain uses TRBV30 with TRBJ1-1; possibly TRBD1 for D (6 bases). CDR1 is GTSNPN, CDR2 SVGIG, per germline (reference sequence). CDR3 length equals 15 residues. Trimming cost V 0 bases and J 1 base, with 12 bases left between them. In DNA form, the CDR3 reads TGTGCCTGGAGTGTCCCGGGGGGGGCGAACACTGAAGCTTTCTTT. This encodes CAWSVPGGANTEAFF.